Below, 7 T cell receptor beta chains from the same sample are listed, as sequenced in a study of T cell responses to AZD1222 COVID-19 vaccine. The repertoire was sequenced with immunoSEQ multiplex PCR; TCRdb's copy has only in-frame clones and lacks some. The sample holds 85,000 to 90,000 clones, under 95% seen once. Sequenced here: peripheral blood, sampled on day 0 of MenACWY control vaccination. The receptors derive from an adult in good health.

The V call is TRBV6-6, the J call TRBJ2-7, with D possibly matching TRBD1 (6 bases). Deletions cut 2 bases from V and 7 bases from J, with 18 bases between. Germline V gene lookup returns CDR1 MNHNY and CDR2 SVGAGI (reference sequence). The CDR3 spans 15 residues. In nucleotides, the CDR3 is TGTGCCAGCAGTTACGGGGGCCCGCAGGGTGGTGAGCAGTACTTC. It yields the protein CASSYGGPQGGEQYF.

This clone was recorded once. The chain links TRBV11-3 to TRBJ2-3; 9 nucleotides match TRBD2. V lost 1 base and J lost 7; bases outside the gene matches: 6. Germline V gives CDR1 SGHNT, CDR2 YENEEA. The CDR3 spans 15 residues. Here the CDR3 reads CASSLGPSGEHTQYF. CDR3 coding DNA: TGTGCCAGCAGCTTAGGGCCTAGCGGGGAACATACGCAGTATTTT.

The rearrangement links TRBV12-3 or TRBV12-4 to TRBJ2-7; TRBD2 is a possible D gene (5 bases). Trimming took 6 bases from V and 7 from J, leaving 10 bases between them. The CDR3 sequence is 11 residues long. Written as DNA, the CDR3 is TGTGCCAGCAGGACTGGAGGAGAGCAGTACTTC. Its translation is CASRTGGEQYF.

This clone appeared a few times. The chain carries TRBV25-1 and TRBJ2-7; the match to TRBD2 covers 7 bases. The CDR3 totals 14 residues. Germline assignment: CDR1 MGHDK and CDR2 SYGVNS. Unmatched junction bases numbered 4, after V lost 3 bases and J lost 2 bases. Here the CDR3 reads CASSDRREPYEQYF. CDR3 DNA: TGTGCCAGCAGTGATAGGCGGGAGCCCTACGAGCAGTACTTC.

The rearrangement links TRBV5-8 to TRBJ1-6, with D possibly TRBD1 on 6 matching bases. Trimming left V 2 bases short and J 10 bases short, with 22 bases between. Germline CDR1 and CDR2: SGHTS and YDEGEE. The CDR3 sequence is 17 residues long. Written as DNA, the CDR3 is TGTGCCAGCAGCTTAAAACCTCCGGGACATGTATACTCACCCCTCCACTTT. This translates into CASSLKPPGHVYSPLHF.

J is TRBJ1-5 and V is TRBV6-5; possible D gene TRBD1, 6 bases. Trimming cost V 5 bases and J 1 base, with 12 bases left between them. The CDR3 is 15 amino acids. The germline gives CDR1 MNHEY, CDR2 SVGAGI. The CDR3, as DNA: TGTGCCAGCAGTAGGGGGGAGGGAAGCAATCAGCCCCAGCATTTT. This gives the protein CASSRGEGSNQPQHF.

V usage is TRBV28 and J usage is TRBJ2-3; 11 bases map to TRBD1. The length of the CDR3 is 14 residues. J lost 4 bases, V lost 4 bases, and 1 base had no gene match. CDR1 is MDHEN and CDR2 is SYDVKM in the germline V gene. Written as DNA, the CDR3 is TGTGCCAGCAGTTGGGGACAGGGGGCAGATACGCAGTATTTT. Its translation is CASSWGQGADTQYF.